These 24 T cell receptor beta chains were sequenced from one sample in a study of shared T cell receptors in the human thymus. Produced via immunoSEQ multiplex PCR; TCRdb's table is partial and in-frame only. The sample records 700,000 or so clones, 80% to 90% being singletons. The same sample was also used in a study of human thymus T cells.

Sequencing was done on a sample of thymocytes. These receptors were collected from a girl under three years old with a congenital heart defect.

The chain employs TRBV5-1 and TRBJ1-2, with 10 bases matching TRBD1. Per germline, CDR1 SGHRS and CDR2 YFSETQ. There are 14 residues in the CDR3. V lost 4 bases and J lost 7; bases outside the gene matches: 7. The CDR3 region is CASSLEGQGSGYTF. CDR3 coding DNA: TGCGCCAGCAGCCTCGAGGGACAGGGGTCTGGCTACACCTTC. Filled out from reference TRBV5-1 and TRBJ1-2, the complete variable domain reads KAGVTQTPRYLIKTRGQQVTLSCSPISGHRSVSWYQQTPGQGLQFLFEYFSETQRNKGNFPGRFSGRQFSNSRSEMNVSTLELGDSALYLCASSLEGQGSGYTFGSGTRLTVV.

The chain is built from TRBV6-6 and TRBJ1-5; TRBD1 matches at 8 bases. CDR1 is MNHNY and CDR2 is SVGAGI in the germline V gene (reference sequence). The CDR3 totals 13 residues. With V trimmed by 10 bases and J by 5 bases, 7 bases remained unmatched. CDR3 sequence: CATLQGDDQPQHF. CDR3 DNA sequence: TGTGCCACCTTACAGGGGGACGATCAGCCCCAGCATTTT.

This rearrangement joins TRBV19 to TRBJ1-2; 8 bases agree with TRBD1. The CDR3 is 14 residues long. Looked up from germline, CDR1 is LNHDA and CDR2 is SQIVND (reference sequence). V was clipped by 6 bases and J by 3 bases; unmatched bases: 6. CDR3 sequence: CASRKQGDYYGYTF. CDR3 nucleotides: TGTGCCAGTAGGAAACAGGGGGACTACTATGGCTACACCTTC.

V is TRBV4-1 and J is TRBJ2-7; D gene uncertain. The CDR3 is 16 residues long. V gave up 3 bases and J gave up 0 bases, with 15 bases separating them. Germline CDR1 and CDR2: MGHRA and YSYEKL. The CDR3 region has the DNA TGCGCCAGCAGCCAGGAACTGACTTACCACTCCTACGAGCAGTACTTC. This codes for CASSQELTYHSYEQYF.

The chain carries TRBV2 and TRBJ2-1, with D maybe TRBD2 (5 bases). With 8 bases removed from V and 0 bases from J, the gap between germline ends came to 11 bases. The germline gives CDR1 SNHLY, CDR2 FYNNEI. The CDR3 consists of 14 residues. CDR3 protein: CASSVGSSYNEQFF. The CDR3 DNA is TGTGCCAGCTCGGTGGGGAGCTCCTACAATGAGCAGTTCTTC.

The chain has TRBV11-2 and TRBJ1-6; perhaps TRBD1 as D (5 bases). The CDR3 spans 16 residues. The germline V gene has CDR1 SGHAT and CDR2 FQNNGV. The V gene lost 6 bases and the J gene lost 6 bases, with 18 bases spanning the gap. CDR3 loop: CASRLGDFRANSPLHF. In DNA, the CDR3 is TGTGCCAGCAGACTCGGGGACTTCCGAGCTAATTCACCCCTCCACTTT.

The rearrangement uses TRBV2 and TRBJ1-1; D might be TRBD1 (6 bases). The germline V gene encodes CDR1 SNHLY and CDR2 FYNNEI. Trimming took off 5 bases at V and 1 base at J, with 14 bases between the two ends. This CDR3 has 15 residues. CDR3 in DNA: TGTGCCAGCAGTATAACTCGACAGGCGAACACTGAAGCTTTCTTT. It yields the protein CASSITRQANTEAFF. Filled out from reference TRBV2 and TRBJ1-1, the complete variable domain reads EPEVTQTPSHQVTQMGQEVILRCVPISNHLYFYWYRQILGQKVEFLVSFYNNEISEKSEIFDDQFSVERPDGSNFTLKIRSTKLEDSAMYFCASSITRQANTEAFFGQGTRLTVV.

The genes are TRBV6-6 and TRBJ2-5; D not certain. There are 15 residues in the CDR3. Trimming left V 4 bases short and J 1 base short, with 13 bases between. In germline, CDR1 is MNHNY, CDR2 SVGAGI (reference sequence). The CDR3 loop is CASSFLGPPQETQYF. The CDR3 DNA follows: TGTGCCAGCAGTTTTCTAGGCCCGCCCCAAGAGACCCAGTACTTC.

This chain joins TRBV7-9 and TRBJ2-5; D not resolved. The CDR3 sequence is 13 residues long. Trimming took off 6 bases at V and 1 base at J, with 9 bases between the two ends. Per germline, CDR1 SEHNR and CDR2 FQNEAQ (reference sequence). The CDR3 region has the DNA TGTGCCAGCAGTTCCTCGGGCCAAGAGACCCAGTACTTC. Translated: CASSSSGQETQYF.

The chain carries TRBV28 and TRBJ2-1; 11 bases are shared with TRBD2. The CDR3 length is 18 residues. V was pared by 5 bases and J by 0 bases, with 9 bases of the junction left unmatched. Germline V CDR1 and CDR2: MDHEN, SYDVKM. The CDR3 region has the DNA TGTGCCAGCAGTCCCCCGGGACTAGCGGCAGGCTCCTACAATGAGCAGTTCTTC. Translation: CASSPPGLAAGSYNEQFF.

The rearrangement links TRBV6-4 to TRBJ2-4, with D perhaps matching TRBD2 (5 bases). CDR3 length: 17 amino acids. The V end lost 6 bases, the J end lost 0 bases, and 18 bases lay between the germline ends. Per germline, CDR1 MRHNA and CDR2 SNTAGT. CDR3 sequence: CASREQTREGAKNIQYF. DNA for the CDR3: TGTGCCAGCAGGGAGCAAACCCGCGAGGGAGCCAAAAACATTCAGTACTTC.

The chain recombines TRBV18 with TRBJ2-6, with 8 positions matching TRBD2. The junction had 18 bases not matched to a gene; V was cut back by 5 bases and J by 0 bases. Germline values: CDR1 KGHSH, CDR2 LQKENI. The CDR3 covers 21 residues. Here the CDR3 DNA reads TGTGCCAGCTCAGATGGCGACACGCGGGGGGTCCCGCCCTCTGGGGCCAACGTCCTGACTTTC. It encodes CASSDGDTRGVPPSGANVLTF.

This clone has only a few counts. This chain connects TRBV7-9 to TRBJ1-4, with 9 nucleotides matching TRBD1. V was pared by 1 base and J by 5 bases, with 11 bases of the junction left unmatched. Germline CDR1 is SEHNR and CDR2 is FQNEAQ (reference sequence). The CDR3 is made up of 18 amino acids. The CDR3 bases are TGTGCCAGCAGCTTAGGAGGAGGGACAGGGAAACCGAATGAAAAACTGTTTTTT. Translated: CASSLGGGTGKPNEKLFF.

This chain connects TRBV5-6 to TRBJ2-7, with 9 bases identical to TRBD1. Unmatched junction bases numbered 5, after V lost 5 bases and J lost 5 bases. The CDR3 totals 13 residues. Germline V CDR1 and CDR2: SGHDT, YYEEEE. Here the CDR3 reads CASRRTGDNEQYF. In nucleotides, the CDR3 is TGTGCCAGCAGGAGGACAGGGGACAACGAGCAGTACTTC.

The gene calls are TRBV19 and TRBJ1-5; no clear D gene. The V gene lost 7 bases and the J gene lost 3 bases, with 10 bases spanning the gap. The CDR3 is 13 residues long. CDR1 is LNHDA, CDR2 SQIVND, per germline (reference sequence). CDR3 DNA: TGTGCCAGTACAGGCCAGGACAATCAGCCCCAGCATTTT. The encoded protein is CASTGQDNQPQHF.

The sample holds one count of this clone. CDR3 in amino acids: CATKPGGDQPQHF. The CDR3 coding sequence is TGTGCCACTAAGCCGGGGGGGGATCAGCCCCAGCATTTT. V usage is TRBV28 and J usage is TRBJ1-5; TRBD1 is a possible D gene (5 bases). V lost 10 bases and J 5 bases, leaving 15 bases between the germline ends. The length of the CDR3 is 13 residues. Germline CDR1 MDHEN, CDR2 SYDVKM.

The CDR3 coding sequence is TGTGCCAGCAGGAAAACCGGAAACGGGGGAAACACCATATATTTT. Translation gives CASRKTGNGGNTIYF. V is TRBV14 and J is TRBJ1-3; D gene unclear. Germline CDR1 is SGHDN and CDR2 is FVKESK. There are 15 residues in the CDR3. The V gene lost 6 bases and the J gene lost 4 bases, with 16 bases spanning the gap.

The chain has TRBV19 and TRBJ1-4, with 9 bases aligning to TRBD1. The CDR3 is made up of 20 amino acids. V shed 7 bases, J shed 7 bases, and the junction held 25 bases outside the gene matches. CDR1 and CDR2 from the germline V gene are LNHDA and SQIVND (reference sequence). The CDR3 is CASNGQGMGPMPWVTEKLFF. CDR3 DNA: TGTGCCAGTAATGGACAGGGGATGGGACCTATGCCTTGGGTTACTGAAAAACTGTTTTTT.

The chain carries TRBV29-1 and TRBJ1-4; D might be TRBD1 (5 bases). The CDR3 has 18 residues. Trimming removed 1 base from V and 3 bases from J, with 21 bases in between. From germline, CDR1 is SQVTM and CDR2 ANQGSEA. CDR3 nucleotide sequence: TGCAGCGTTGAAGGGCCTCGCGACGCCGTAGGGGCTAATGAAAAACTGTTTTTT. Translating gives CSVEGPRDAVGANEKLFF.

The CDR3 spells CASRRAGALSYEQYF. In DNA, the CDR3 is TGTGCCAGCCGGCGGGCGGGGGCCTTGTCCTACGAGCAGTACTTC. The chain links TRBV7-9 to TRBJ2-7, with TRBD2 as a possible D gene (7 bases). Germline V CDR1 and CDR2: SEHNR, FQNEAQ (reference sequence). This CDR3 region has 15 residues. Trimming took 8 bases from V and 1 from J, leaving 18 bases between them.

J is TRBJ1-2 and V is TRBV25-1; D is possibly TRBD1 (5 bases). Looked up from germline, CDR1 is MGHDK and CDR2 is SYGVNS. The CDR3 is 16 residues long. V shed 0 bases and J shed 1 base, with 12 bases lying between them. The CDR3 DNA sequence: TGTGCCAGCAGTGAATATCGCAGGGCCGATAACTATGGCTACACCTTC. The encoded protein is CASSEYRRADNYGYTF.

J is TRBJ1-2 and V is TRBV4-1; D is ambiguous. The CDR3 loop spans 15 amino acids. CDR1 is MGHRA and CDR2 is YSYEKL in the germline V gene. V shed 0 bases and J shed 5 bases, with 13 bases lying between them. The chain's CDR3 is CASSQDPRRKYGYTF. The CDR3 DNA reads TGCGCCAGCAGCCAAGACCCGCGGCGGAAATATGGCTACACCTTC.

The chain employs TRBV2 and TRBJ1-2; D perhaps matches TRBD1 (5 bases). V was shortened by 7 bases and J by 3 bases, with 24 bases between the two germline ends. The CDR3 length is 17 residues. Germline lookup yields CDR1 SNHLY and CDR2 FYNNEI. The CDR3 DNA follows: TGTGCCAGCAAAAGGGACTCAACGGGGATTCTAGACTATGGCTACACCTTC. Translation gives CASKRDSTGILDYGYTF.

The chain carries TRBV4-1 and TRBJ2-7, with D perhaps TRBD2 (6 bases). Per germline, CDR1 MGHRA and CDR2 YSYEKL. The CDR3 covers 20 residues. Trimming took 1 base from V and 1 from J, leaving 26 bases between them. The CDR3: CASSQVIRQGLSGVSYEQYF. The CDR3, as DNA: TGCGCCAGCAGCCAAGTAATTCGGCAGGGACTTTCGGGAGTTTCCTACGAGCAGTACTTC.